The T cell receptor beta chain under discussion was sequenced for a study of early T cells in non-severe SARS-CoV-2 infection. Study-level background: Alpha and beta chains were unpaired, from unsorted whole-blood bulk RNA. Study observations and caveats: VDJdb-based matching was biased toward anti-spike CD8 responses and missed private and CD4 specificities.

Researchers tagged individual cDNA molecules with unique molecular identifiers. TCRdb itself ran the 5' RACE reads through MiXCR, one entry per CDR3 protein. The table shows approximately 70,000 distinct CDR3 sequences, with 4.6% occurring only once. The CDR3 spans 15 residues. V was pared by 7 bases and J by 0 bases, with 16 bases between. Germline V gives CDR1 KGHSH, CDR2 LQKENI. This clonotype was counted many times. Antigen specificity is unknown. This receptor was taken from an adult who was a healthcare worker with PCR-confirmed SARS-CoV-2 infection or an uninfected control (not recorded which). The donor label of this sample is uncertain. The genes are TRBV18 and TRBJ2-7; either TRBD1 or TRBD2 may supply D (5 bases each). Specimen: whole blood, collected at baseline. The CDR3 DNA follows: TGTGCCAGCTTACCGGGACGGACGAGCTCCTACGAGCAGTACTTC. Its translation: CASLPGRTSSYEQYF.